Listed here is a single T cell receptor beta chain. This clonotype appeared many times. The antigen this receptor binds is unknown. Base quality data are lacking; no much larger clone is found one base away. Lymph node samples were obtained from the axillary draining lymph nodes of breast cancer patients. The sample belongs to a study of breast tumors, draining lymph nodes, adjacent tissues (dated by TCRdb to about 2016). For context, the study as a whole: TCR beta repertoires were compared across tumor, adjacent nontumor tissue and axillary lymph nodes obtained from breast cancer patients. In human breast cancer, the study set out to assess how tumor, surrounding tissue and draining lymph node repertoires relate to one another and whether T cells might be exchanged between them. Study-wide conclusions, independent of this receptor: T-cell repertoire diversity in tumors was found to be lower than in lymph nodes but higher than in nontumor tissue, and preferential V and J gene usage was observed. A scenario in which most tumor T cells derive from the lymph node and then expand within tumor tissue was judged to be consistent with the data. The conclusion that tumor T cells originate in lymph nodes was presented as consistent with a hypothesis rather than as directly demonstrated. The similarity between tumor and nontumor tissue repertoires was significantly greater in luminal-like breast cancer than in basal-like breast cancer.

Sequences LGHNA (CDR1) and YNFKEQ (CDR2) are obtained from the germline V gene. Trimming leaves V shorter by 4 bases and J shorter by 2 bases, with the junction holding 8 bases beyond the gene matches. From its cysteine to its phenylalanine, the CDR3 spans 16 amino acids. Only the CDR3 part of the read is kept: 48 bases, read in frame from the first base. These reads were obtained on an Illumina HiSeq 2000. Multiplex PCR amplification was used to build the TCR beta chain libraries. High-throughput sequencing was used to analyze the amplified TCR beta chain products. Using fastp at Q25 and MiXCR, TCRdb reprocessed the public reads and kept productive beta chains. Rows with one shared CDR3 protein collapse into an entry with the most common genes and DNA. In all, the sample holds fewer than 250,000 distinct CDR3 sequences, and 32% of those were seen once. The ten top clones hold around 1.4% of the sample.

The chain joins TRBV4-2 to TRBJ2-7, with 10 central nucleotides matching TRBD2. This receptor was taken from a female donor with breast cancer. Some clones in this sample may be carry-over from other donors' samples. The sequenced sample consisted of axillary lymph node tissue. The nucleotides are TGTGCCAGCAGCCGTGGGACTAGCGATCCGACCTACGAGCAGTACTTC. Its coded protein is CASSRGTSDPTYEQYF.